This T cell receptor beta chain derives from a study of regulatory T cells in long-lasting Graves disease. Many counts were recorded for this clonotype. The CDR3 totals 15 residues. V was clipped by 0 bases and J by 4 bases, with 13 bases between them. Germline CDR1 and CDR2: MNHEY and SMNVEV (reference sequence). Sample time point: newly diagnosed GD, antithyroid drugs for less than 3 months. Making the TCR library involved RNA that had been extracted from PBMCs. HTBI primers from iRepertoire and Arm-PCR of CDR3 regions yielded the TCR beta libraries. MiXCR, applied by TCRdb to the multiplex PCR reads, yields one record per CDR3 protein. The sample consists of roughly 510,000 distinct CDR3 sequences, more than 15% of them appearing once. This sample was also put to use in a study of T cells in Graves' hyperthyroidism and ophthalmopathy. That source notes: Carried out on the TCR CDR3, a first-round RT-PCR used the HTBI primer set. Before onset, by a median of around six months, the model predicted ophthalmopathy.

The chain carries TRBV27 and TRBJ2-7; the D is unclear. The sample in question was peripheral blood mononuclear cells (PBMCs), obtained at new diagnosis, from a patient treated with antithyroid drugs. The receptor was derived from a man between 18 and 35 years old with Graves disease. The CDR3 DNA reads TGTGCCAGCAGTTTATCCTACGGTACCTTTTACGAGCAGTACTTC. As protein: CASSLSYGTFYEQYF.